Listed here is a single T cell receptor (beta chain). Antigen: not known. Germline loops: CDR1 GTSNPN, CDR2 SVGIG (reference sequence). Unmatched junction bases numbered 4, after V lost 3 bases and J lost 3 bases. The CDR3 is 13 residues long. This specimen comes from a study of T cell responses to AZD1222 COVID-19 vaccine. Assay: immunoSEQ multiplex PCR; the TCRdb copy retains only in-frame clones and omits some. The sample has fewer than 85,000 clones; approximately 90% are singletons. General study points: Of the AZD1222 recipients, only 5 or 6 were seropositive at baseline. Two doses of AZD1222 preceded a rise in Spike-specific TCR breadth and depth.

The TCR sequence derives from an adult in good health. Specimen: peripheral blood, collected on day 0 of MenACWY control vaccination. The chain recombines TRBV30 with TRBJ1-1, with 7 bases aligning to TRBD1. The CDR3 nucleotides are TGTGCCTGGAGAGGCAGGGGGGACACTGAAGCTTTCTTT. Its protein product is CAWRGRGDTEAFF. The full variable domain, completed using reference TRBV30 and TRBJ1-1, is SQTIHQWPATLVQPVGSPLSLECTVEGTSNPNLYWYRQAAGRGLQLLFYSVGIGQISSEVPQNLSASRPQDRQFILSSKKLLLSDSGFYLCAWRGRGDTEAFFGQGTRLTVV.